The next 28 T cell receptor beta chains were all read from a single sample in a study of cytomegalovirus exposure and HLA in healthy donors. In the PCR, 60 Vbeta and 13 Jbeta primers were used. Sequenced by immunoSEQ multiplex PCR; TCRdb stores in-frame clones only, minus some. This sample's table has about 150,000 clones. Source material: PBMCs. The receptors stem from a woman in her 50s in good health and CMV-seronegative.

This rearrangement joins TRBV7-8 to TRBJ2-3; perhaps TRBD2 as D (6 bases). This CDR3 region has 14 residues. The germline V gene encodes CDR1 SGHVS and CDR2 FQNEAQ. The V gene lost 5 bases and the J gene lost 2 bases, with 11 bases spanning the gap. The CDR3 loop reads CASSPSGYTDTQYF. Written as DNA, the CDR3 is TGTGCCAGCAGCCCAAGCGGGTACACAGATACGCAGTATTTT.

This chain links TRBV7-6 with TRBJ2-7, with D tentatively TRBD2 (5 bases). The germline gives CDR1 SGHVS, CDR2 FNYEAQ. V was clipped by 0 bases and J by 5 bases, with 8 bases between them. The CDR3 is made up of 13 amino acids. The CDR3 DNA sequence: TGTGCCAGCAGCTTAGCACGGGGAAACGAGCAGTACTTC. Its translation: CASSLARGNEQYF.

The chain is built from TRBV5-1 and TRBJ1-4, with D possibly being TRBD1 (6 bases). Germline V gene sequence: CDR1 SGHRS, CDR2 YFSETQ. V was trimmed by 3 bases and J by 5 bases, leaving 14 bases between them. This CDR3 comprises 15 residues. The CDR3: CASSSVQGQNEKLFF. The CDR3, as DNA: TGCGCCAGCAGCTCCGTCCAGGGGCAAAATGAAAAACTGTTTTTT.

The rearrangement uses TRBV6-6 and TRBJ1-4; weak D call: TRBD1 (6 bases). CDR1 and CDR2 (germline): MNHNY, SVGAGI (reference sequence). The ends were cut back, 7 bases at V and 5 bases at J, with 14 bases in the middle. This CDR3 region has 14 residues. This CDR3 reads CASTRGGGNEKLFF. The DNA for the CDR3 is TGTGCCAGCACCCGGGGGGGCGGGAATGAAAAACTGTTTTTT.

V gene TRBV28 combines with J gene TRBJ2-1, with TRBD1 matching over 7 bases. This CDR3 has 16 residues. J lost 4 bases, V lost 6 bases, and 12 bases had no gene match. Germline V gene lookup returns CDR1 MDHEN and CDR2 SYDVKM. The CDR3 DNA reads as TGTGCCAGCAGGCGAACCGGGACAGCGTTTTACAATGAGCAGTTCTTC. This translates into CASRRTGTAFYNEQFF.

Here the CDR3 DNA reads TGCGCCAGCAGCTTTGAAGGATTCCAGCGGGGAAGCTCCTACAATGAGCAGTTCTTC. Its protein is CASSFEGFQRGSSYNEQFF. The rearrangement links TRBV5-1 to TRBJ2-1; 7 bases fit TRBD2. This CDR3 region has 19 residues. V dropped 2 bases and J dropped 0; count of bases not matched to a gene: 14. Germline V gene lookup returns CDR1 SGHRS and CDR2 YFSETQ.

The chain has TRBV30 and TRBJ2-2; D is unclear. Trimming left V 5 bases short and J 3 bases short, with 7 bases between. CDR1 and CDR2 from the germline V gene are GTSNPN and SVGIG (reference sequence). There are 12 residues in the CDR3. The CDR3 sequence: CAWWAYTGELFF. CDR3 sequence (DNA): TGTGCCTGGTGGGCCTACACCGGGGAGCTGTTTTTT.

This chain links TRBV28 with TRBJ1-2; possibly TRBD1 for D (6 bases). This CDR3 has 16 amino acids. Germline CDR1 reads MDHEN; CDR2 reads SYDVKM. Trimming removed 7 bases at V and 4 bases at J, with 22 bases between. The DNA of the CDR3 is TGTGCCAGCACCCTTCAACAACAGGGTAGTAGCTATGGCTACACCTTC. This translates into CASTLQQQGSSYGYTF.

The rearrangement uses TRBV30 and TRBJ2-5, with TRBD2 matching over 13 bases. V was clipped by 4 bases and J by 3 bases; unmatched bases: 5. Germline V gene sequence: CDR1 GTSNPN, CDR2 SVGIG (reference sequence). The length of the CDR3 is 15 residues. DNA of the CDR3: TGTGCCTGGATCCCGGGACTAGCGGGAAAAGAGACCCAGTACTTC. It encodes CAWIPGLAGKETQYF.

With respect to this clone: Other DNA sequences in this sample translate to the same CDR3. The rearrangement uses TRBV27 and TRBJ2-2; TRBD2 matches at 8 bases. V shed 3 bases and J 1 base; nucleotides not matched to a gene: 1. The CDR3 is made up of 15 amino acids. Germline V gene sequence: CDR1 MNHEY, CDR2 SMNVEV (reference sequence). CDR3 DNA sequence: TGTGCCAGCAGTTTTCGGGGGGGGAACACCGGGGAGCTGTTTTTT. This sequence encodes CASSFRGGNTGELFF.

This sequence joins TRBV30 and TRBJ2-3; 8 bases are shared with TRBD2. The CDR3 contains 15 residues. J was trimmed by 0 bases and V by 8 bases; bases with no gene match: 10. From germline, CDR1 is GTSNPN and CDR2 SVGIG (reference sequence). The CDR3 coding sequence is TGTGCCGGGGGGGCGGGGGGCTCTAGCACAGATACGCAGTATTTT. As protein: CAGGAGGSSTDTQYF.

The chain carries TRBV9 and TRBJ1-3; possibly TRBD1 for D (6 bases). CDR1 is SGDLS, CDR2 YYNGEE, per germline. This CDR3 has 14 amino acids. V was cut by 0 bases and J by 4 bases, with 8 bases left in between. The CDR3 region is CASSVGTAGNTIYF. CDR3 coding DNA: TGTGCCAGCAGCGTAGGGACAGCGGGAAACACCATATATTTT.

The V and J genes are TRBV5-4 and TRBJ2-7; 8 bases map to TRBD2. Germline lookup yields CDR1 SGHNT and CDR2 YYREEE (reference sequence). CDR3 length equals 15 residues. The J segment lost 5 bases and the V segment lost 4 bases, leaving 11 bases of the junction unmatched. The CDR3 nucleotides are TGTGCCAGCAGCCGGGGGGGGGTAGGGCCCGACGAGCAGTACTTC. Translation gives CASSRGGVGPDEQYF. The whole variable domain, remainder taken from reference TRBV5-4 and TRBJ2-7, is ETGVTQSPTHLIKTRGQQVTLRCSSQSGHNTVSWYQQALGQGPQFIFQYYREEENGRGNFPPRFSGLQFPNYSSELNVNALELDDSALYLCASSRGGVGPDEQYFGPGTRLTVT.

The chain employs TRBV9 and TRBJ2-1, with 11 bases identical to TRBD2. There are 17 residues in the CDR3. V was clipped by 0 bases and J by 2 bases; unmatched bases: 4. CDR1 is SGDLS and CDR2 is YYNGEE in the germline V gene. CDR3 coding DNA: TGTGCCAGCAGCGTAGAGGTTAGCGGGGGGGCCTACAATGAGCAGTTCTTC. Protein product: CASSVEVSGGAYNEQFF. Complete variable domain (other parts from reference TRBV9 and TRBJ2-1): DSGVTQTPKHLITATGQRVTLRCSPRSGDLSVYWYQQSLDQGLQFLIQYYNGEERAKGNILERFSAQQFPDLHSELNLSSLELGDSALYFCASSVEVSGGAYNEQFFGPGTRLTVL.

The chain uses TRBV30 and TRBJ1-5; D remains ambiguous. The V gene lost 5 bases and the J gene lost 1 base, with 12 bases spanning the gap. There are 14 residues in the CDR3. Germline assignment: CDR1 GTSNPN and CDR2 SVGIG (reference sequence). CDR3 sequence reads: CAWDRQASNQPQHF. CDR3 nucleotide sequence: TGTGCCTGGGATCGGCAGGCGAGCAATCAGCCCCAGCATTTT.

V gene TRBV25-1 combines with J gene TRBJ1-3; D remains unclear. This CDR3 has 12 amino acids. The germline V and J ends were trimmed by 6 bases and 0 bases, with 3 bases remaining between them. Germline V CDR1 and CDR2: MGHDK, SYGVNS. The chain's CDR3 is CASRSSGNTIYF. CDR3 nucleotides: TGTGCCAGCAGGAGCTCTGGAAACACCATATATTTT.

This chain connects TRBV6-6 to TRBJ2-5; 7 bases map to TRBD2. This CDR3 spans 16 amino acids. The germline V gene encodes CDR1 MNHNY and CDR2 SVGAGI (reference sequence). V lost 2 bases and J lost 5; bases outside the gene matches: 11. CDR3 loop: CASSYVGGPNRETQYF. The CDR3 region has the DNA TGTGCCAGCAGTTACGTGGGAGGGCCCAACCGGGAGACCCAGTACTTC.

The CDR3 spells CASLAGLSTDTQYF. The CDR3 nucleotides read TGTGCCAGCCTGGCGGGCTTATCCACAGATACGCAGTATTTT. This sequence joins TRBV6-1 and TRBJ2-3; D is possibly TRBD2 (5 bases). V gave up 8 bases and J gave up 2 bases, with 14 bases separating them. Germline CDR1 MNHNS, CDR2 SASEGT. This CDR3 spans 14 amino acids.

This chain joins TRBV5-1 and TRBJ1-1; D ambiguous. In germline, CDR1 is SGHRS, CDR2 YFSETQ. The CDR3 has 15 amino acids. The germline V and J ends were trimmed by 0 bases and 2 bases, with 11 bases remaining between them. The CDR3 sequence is CASSLVGSSNTEAFF. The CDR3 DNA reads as TGCGCCAGCAGCTTGGTGGGCAGCTCAAACACTGAAGCTTTCTTT. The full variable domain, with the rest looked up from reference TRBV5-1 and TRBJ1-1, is KAGVTQTPRYLIKTRGQQVTLSCSPISGHRSVSWYQQTPGQGLQFLFEYFSETQRNKGNFPGRFSGRQFSNSRSEMNVSTLELGDSALYLCASSLVGSSNTEAFFGQGTRLTVV.

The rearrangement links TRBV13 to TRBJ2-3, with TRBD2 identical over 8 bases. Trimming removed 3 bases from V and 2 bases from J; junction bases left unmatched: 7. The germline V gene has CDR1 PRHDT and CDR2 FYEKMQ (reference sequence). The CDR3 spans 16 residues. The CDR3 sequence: CASSFIAGGPTDTQYF. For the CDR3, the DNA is TGTGCCAGCAGCTTCATTGCGGGGGGCCCCACAGATACGCAGTATTTT.

The CDR3 region is CASSLAAYGYTF. In DNA, the CDR3 is TGTGCCAGCAGTTTGGCCGCTTATGGCTACACCTTC. This chain links TRBV28 with TRBJ1-2; D not resolved. Trimming took off 3 bases at V and 5 bases at J, with 7 bases between the two ends. CDR1 and CDR2 (germline): MDHEN, SYDVKM. The CDR3 is made up of 12 amino acids.

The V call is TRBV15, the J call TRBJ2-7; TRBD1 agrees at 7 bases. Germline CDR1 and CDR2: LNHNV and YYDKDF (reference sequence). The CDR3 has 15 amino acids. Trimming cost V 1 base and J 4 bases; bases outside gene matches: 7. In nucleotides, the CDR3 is TGTGCCACCAGCAGAGCCGAAAGGGGGCAATACGAGCAGTACTTC. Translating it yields CATSRAERGQYEQYF.

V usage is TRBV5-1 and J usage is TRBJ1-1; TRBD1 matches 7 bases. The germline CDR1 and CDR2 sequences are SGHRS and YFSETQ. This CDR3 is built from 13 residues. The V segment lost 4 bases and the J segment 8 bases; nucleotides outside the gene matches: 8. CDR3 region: CASSPQPGQEAFF. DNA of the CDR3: TGCGCCAGCAGCCCCCAGCCGGGACAGGAAGCTTTCTTT.

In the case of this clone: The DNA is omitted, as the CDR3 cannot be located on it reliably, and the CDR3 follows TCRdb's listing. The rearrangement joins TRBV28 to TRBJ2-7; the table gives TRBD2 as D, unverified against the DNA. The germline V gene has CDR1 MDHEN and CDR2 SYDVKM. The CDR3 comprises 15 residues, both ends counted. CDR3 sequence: CASSFLAEGFYEQYF.

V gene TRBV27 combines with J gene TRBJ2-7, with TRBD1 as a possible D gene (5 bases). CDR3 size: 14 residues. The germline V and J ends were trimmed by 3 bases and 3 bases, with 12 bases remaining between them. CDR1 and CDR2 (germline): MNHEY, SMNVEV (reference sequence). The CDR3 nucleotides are TGTGCCAGCAGTTTCCAGGACACTGGCTACGAGCAGTACTTC. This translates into CASSFQDTGYEQYF.

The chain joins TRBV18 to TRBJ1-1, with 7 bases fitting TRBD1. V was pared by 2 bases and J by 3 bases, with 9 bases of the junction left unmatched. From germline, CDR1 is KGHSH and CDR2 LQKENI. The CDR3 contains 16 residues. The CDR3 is CASSPVTGYRDTEAFF. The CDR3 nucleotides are TGTGCCAGCTCACCAGTGACAGGGTATAGGGACACTGAAGCTTTCTTT. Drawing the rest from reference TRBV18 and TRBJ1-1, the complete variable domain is NAGVMQNPRHLVRRRGQEARLRCSPMKGHSHVYWYRQLPEEGLKFMVYLQKENIIDESGMPKERFSAEFPKEGPSILRIQQVVRGDSAAYFCASSPVTGYRDTEAFFGQGTRLTVV.

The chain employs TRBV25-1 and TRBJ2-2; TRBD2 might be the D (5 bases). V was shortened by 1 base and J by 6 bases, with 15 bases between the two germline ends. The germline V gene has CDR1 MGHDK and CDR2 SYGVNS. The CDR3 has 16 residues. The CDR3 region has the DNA TGTGCCAGCAGTGAATCTGGGCGAGGAGGCGCCGGGGAGCTGTTTTTT. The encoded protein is CASSESGRGGAGELFF.

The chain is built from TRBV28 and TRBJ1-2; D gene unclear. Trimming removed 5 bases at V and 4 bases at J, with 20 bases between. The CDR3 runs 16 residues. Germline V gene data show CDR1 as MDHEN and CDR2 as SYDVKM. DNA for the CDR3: TGTGCCAGCAGTCACGGGAGTACGGGGTTCGGCTATGGCTACACCTTC. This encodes CASSHGSTGFGYGYTF.